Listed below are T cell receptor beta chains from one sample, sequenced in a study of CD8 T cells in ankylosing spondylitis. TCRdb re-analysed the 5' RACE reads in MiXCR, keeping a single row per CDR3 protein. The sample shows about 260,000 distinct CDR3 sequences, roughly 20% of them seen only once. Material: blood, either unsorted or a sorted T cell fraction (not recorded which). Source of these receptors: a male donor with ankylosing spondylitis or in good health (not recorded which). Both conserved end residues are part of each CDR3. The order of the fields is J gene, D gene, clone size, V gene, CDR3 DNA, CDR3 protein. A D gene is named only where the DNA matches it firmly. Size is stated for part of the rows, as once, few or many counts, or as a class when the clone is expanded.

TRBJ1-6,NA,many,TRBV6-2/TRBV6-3,TGTGCCAGCAGTGCTCGGGGACCGCCCGTCCACTTT,CASSARGPPVHF
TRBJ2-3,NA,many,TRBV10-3,TGTGCCATCAGTGAGTCCGGGGGTATGCAGTATTTT,CAISESGGMQYF
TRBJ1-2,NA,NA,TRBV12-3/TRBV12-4,TGTGCCAGCAGTTTTGAGGGATCCGGCTACACCTTC,CASSFEGSGYTF
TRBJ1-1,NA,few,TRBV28,TGTGCCAGCAGGACCCCTGGGGGGAACACTGAAGCTTTCTTT,CASRTPGGNTEAFF
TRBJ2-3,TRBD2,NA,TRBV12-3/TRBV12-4,TGTGCCAGCAGTCACGGACTAGCGGGGGTCATAGATACGCAGTATTTT,CASSHGLAGVIDTQYF
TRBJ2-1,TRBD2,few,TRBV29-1,TGCAGCGCCGCTGCTAGCGGCTACAATGAGCAGTTCTTC,CSAAASGYNEQFF
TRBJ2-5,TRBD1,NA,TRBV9,TGTGCCAGCAGCCCACGGACAGGGAGGAAAGAGACCCAGTACTTC,CASSPRTGRKETQYF
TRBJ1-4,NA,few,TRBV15,TGTGCCACCAGCAGAGTGGCAGGGGTCGATGAAAAACTGTTTTTT,CATSRVAGVDEKLFF
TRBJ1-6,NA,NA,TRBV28,TGTGCCAGCAGTTTAGGGGACGTCGGAGGCTATAATTCACCCCTCCACTTT,CASSLGDVGGYNSPLHF
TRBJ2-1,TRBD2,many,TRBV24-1,TGTGCCACCAGCAATTCCAGGACTAGACGGAATGAGCAGTTCTTC,CATSNSRTRRNEQFF
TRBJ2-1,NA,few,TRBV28,TGTGCCAGCAGTCCGGACAGCAATGAGCAGTTCTTC,CASSPDSNEQFF
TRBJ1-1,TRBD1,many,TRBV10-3,TGTGCCATCAGTACGACAGGGGACACTGAAGCTTTCTTT,CAISTTGDTEAFF
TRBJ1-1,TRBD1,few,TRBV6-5,TGTGCCAGCAGTCGGACAGGGGGCATAGCTTTCTTT,CASSRTGGIAFF
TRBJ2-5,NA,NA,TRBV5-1,TGCGCCAGCAGCTTGCCACGGGGGACAACGGAGACCCAGTACTTC,CASSLPRGTTETQYF
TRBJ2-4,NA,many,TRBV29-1,TGCAGCGTTGTCGGGGCCAAAAACATTCAGTACTTC,CSVVGAKNIQYF
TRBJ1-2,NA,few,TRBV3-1,TGTGCCAGCAGACCTGCCGGGACAAGGGTCTATGGCTACACCTTC,CASRPAGTRVYGYTF
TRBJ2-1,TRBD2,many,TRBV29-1,TGCAGCGTTGAACTTCGGACTAGCGTACACAATGAGCAGTTCTTC,CSVELRTSVHNEQFF
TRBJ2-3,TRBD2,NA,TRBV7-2,TGTGCCAGCAGCTTATTTGCGGGAGAGACAGATACGCAGTATTTT,CASSLFAGETDTQYF
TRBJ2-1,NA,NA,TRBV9,TGTGCCAGCACCCGGGGGGACAGCTCCTACAATGAGCAGTTCTTC,CASTRGDSSYNEQFF
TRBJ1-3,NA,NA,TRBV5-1,TGCGCCAGCAGCTTGGCCGGGGTTGGAAACACCATATATTTT,CASSLAGVGNTIYF
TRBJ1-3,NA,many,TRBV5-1,TGCGCCAGCAGCTTGGGCCCTGGAAACACCATATATTTT,CASSLGPGNTIYF
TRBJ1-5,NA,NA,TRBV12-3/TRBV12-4,TGTGCCAGCAGTTTGGTGGATCAGCCCCAGCATTTT,CASSLVDQPQHF
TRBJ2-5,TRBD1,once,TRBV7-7,TGTGCCAGCAGCTTAGCCCCCCAGGGGGCAAGATACTTC,CASSLAPQGARYF
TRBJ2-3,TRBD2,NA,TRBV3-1,TGTGCCAGCAGCCAAGCGACTAGCGGGAGAACAGATACGCAGTATTTT,CASSQATSGRTDTQYF
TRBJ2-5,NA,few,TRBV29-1,TGCAGCGTTGAAGGCCTGTCAGAGACCCAGTACTTC,CSVEGLSETQYF
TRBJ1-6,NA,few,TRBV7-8,TGTGCCAGCAGCTTAGGTGCTAGATCACCCCTCCACTTT,CASSLGARSPLHF
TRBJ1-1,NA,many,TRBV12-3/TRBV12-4,TGTGCCAGCAGGTGGACGAACACTGAAGCTTTCTTT,CASRWTNTEAFF
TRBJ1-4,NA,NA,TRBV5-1,TGCGCCAGCAGCTTGGGGGGCAGCCAAAAAAATGAAAAACTGTTTTTT,CASSLGGSQKNEKLFF
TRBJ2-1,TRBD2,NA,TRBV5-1,TGCGCCAGCAGCCGAGCGGGAGCATGGGAGCAGTTCTTC,CASSRAGAWEQFF
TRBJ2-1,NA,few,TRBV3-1,TGTGCCAGCAGGAGGACAGACGAAATTTACAATGAGCAGTTCTTC,CASRRTDEIYNEQFF
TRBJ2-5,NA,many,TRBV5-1,TGCGCCAGCAGCTCCCAGGGGATGGAGCAAGAGACCCAGTACTTC,CASSSQGMEQETQYF
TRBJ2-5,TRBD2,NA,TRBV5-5,TGTGCCAGCAGCTTGGAAGTTCAACTAGCGGGTGTGGAGACCCAGTACTTC,CASSLEVQLAGVETQYF
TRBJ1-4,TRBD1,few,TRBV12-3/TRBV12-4,TGTGCCAGCAGTCTAGGACAGGGGGACGGAAAACTGTTTTTT,CASSLGQGDGKLFF
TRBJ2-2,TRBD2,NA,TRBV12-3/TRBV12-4,TGTGCCGGCAGTCCTACGACTAGCGTGGCCGGGGAGCTGTTTTTT,CAGSPTTSVAGELFF
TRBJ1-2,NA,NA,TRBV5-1,TGCGCCAGCAGCTTTGAGGATAACTATGGCTACACCTTC,CASSFEDNYGYTF
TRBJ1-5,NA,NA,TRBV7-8,TGTGCCAGCAGCGCGGACACCCTTAATCAGCCCCAGCATTTT,CASSADTLNQPQHF
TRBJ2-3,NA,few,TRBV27,TGTGCCAGCAGTTCCATATCGGTGACAGATCACCCCTTCACAGATACGCAGTATTTT,CASSSISVTDHPFTDTQYF
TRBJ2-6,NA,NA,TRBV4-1,TGCGCCAGCAGCCCCTCAGGACTGCTCGATTTTAGCTCTGGGGCCAACGTCCTGACTTTC,CASSPSGLLDFSSGANVLTF
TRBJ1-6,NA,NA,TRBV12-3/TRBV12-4,TGTGCCAGCAGTTCCTCCCGGGGGTCACCCCTCCACTTT,CASSSSRGSPLHF
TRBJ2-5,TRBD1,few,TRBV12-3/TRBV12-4,TGTGCCAGCAGTTTTGGGGACAGGGCCCAAGAGACCCAGTACTTC,CASSFGDRAQETQYF
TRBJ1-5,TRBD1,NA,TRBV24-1,TGTGCCACCAGTGAAGGCGGGACAGCCACTTATCAGCCCCAGCATTTT,CATSEGGTATYQPQHF
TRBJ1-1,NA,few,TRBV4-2,TGTGCCAGCAGCCAAGGTTTCACGGAAAGCACTGAAGCTTTCTTT,CASSQGFTESTEAFF
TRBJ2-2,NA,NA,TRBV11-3,TGTGCCAGCAGCTTAACACAGCCGAACACCGGGGAGCTGTTTTTT,CASSLTQPNTGELFF
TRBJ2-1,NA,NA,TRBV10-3,TGTGCCATCAGTGTTCAACAGGGAGCCTACAATGAGCAGTTCTTC,CAISVQQGAYNEQFF
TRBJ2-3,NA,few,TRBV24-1,TGTGCCACCAGTGATCGGCCCGGGACTGGGGTTGAGGATACGCAGTATTTT,CATSDRPGTGVEDTQYF
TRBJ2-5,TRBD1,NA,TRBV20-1,TGCAGTGCTACCGGGACAGGGGGAGTGAAGACCCAGTACTTC,CSATGTGGVKTQYF
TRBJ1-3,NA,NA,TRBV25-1,TGTGCCAGCAGTGCCCAAAGAATTGACACCATATATTTT,CASSAQRIDTIYF